This T cell receptor beta chain was identified during a study of blood T cell repertoires in COVID-19. Some clones are missing from TCRdb's copy, which holds only in-frame ones; the method was immunoSEQ multiplex PCR. The repertoire holds more than 140,000 clones, with approximately 86% as singletons. The germline V gene encodes CDR1 MDHEN and CDR2 SYDVKM. The V end was cut by 5 bases, the J end by 8 bases, with 33 bases between. The CDR3 length is 19 residues. The clonotype was recovered from a woman aged 60 to 75 with acute or convalescent COVID-19. Sequencing was done on a sample of peripheral blood. The chain joins TRBV28 to TRBJ1-2; TRBD1 is a possible D gene (6 bases). The CDR3 sequence is CASSRTPPKDSREGEGYTF. CDR3 bases: TGTGCCAGCAGTCGAACGCCCCCCAAAGATTCCAGGGAGGGGGAAGGCTACACCTTC.